This T cell receptor beta chain was identified during a study of a mutant IDH1 vaccine in newly diagnosed glioma. Study-wide context: There were roughly 60% males and around 40% females among treated patients, whose mean age was approximately 44 years.

TCRdb keeps only in-frame clones here, not all; method: immunoSEQ multiplex PCR. The data contain tens of thousands of clones, roughly 76% of them singletons. A remark on this clone: The antigen is not known. Sequence at one end of the junction differs from germline and may be a read error.

Findings and caveats of the study: Pseudoprogression seemed unlinked to shifts in top peripheral T cell clonotypes.

Specified time point: week 35, safety follow-up. Alongside topical imiquimod, each dose of vaccine comprised 300 ug of mutant IDH1 20-mer peptide. The source of this sequence is a man aged 35 to 55 with glioma. The material sequenced was PBMCs, taken from a glioma patient whose treatment included an IDH1 peptide vaccine.

The CDR3 is CASSLRLSSSHEQYF. The CDR3, as DNA: TGCGCCAGCAGTCTTCGGCTCAGTAGCTCCCACGAGCAGTACTTC. The J gene is TRBJ2-7, the V gene TRBV4-3; D gene uncertain. Germline V gene data show CDR1 as LGHNA and CDR2 as YSLEER. This CDR3 has 15 amino acids.